The 16 T cell receptor beta chains below come from one sample, sequenced in a study of human T cells and chemical hapten exposure. TCRdb reanalysed the RACE reads using MiXCR and keeps one entry per CDR3 protein. Of a few hundred thousand distinct CDR3 sequences listed, around 7.7% were seen once; the top ten hold 0.9% to 1.5%. Noted time point: pre-sensitization, week 0. Sample treatment: therapeutic diphenylcyclopropenone sensitization with weekly scalp DPC. The sequenced sample was whole blood, obtained in connection with sensitization to the hapten diphenylcyclopropenone (DPC). Receptors originate from a man aged 18 to 30 with alopecia areata. Some clones in this sample may be carry-over from other donors' samples.

The V gene is TRBV7-8, the J gene TRBJ2-2; 9 bases match TRBD1. This CDR3 is built from 15 residues. The ends lost 5 bases at V and 1 base at J; junction bases unmatched: 2. The V gene's germline CDR1 is SGHVS and CDR2 FQNEAQ. CDR3: CASSQDRGNTGELFF. For the CDR3, the DNA is TGTGCCAGCAGCCAGGACAGGGGGAACACCGGGGAGCTGTTTTTT.

V and J are TRBV5-1 and TRBJ2-7; D is possibly TRBD2 (6 bases). This CDR3 contains 16 residues. V was trimmed by 3 bases and J by 2 bases, leaving 18 bases between them. Germline CDR1 is SGHRS and CDR2 is YFSETQ. CDR3 sequence: CASSYEGGAEAYEQYV. CDR3 in DNA: TGCGCCAGCAGCTACGAAGGAGGGGCCGAGGCCTACGAGCAGTACGTC.

This clonotype was counted many times. V usage is TRBV12-3 or TRBV12-4 and J usage is TRBJ1-4; D gene uncertain. The CDR3 covers 12 residues. Trimming shortened V by 9 bases and J by 4 bases, and 9 bases separated the two germline ends. DNA of the CDR3: TGTGCCAGTCGACGGTTTAATGAAAAACTGTTTTTT. It is translated as CASRRFNEKLFF.

V is TRBV28 and J is TRBJ2-6; D remains unclear. V was shortened by 7 bases and J by 5 bases, with 21 bases between the two germline ends. Germline CDR1 and CDR2: MDHEN and SYDVKM. CDR3 length: 17 amino acids. The CDR3 coding sequence is TGTGCCAGCACCCCCCTCGCCGGGCCGAACTGGGCCAACGTCCTGACTTTC. It encodes CASTPLAGPNWANVLTF.

V is TRBV27 and J is TRBJ2-2; D assignment may be TRBD1 or TRBD2 (5 bases each). From germline, CDR1 is MNHEY and CDR2 SMNVEV (reference sequence). Trimming took off 2 bases at V and 13 bases at J, with 11 bases between the two ends. There are 12 residues in the CDR3. The CDR3 reads CASSLEGQGLFF. The CDR3 DNA sequence: TGTGCCAGCAGTTTAGAGGGGCAGGGGCTGTTTTTT.

This rearrangement joins TRBV5-1 to TRBJ2-1; a possible D gene is TRBD1 (5 bases). The length of the CDR3 is 14 residues. V was cut by 1 base and J by 4 bases, with 9 bases left in between. Germline CDR1 reads SGHRS; CDR2 reads YFSETQ. CDR3 in DNA: TGCGCCAGCAGCTTGTCTCAGGGTTACAATGAGCAGTTCTTC. Translated: CASSLSQGYNEQFF.

This clonotype was counted a few times. In nucleotides, the CDR3 is TGTGCCAGCAGTTATGGTTTTAACTATGGCTACACCTTC. It specifies CASSYGFNYGYTF. The chain recombines TRBV12-3 or TRBV12-4 with TRBJ1-2; D remains ambiguous. V was trimmed by 4 bases and J by 1 base, leaving 7 bases between them. CDR3 length: 13 amino acids.

This clonotype was observed a few times. V usage is TRBV27 and J usage is TRBJ2-2; maybe TRBD2 (6 bases). The length of the CDR3 is 15 residues. Trimming removed 5 bases at V and 1 base at J, with 11 bases between. Germline assignment: CDR1 MNHEY and CDR2 SMNVEV (reference sequence). In DNA form, the CDR3 reads TGTGCCAGCAGTCTCGGGACTCTGAACACCGGGGAGCTGTTTTTT. It yields the protein CASSLGTLNTGELFF.

The rearrangement uses TRBV3-1 and TRBJ2-5, with 8 nucleotides matching TRBD2. This CDR3 spans 14 amino acids. Germline V gene lookup returns CDR1 LGHDT and CDR2 YNNKEL (reference sequence). The trim removed 1 base at V and 5 bases at J, leaving 3 bases unmatched. The CDR3 reads CASSQVREGETQYF. CDR3 DNA: TGTGCCAGCAGCCAAGTCCGGGAGGGGGAGACCCAGTACTTC.

The chain uses TRBV2 and TRBJ1-5; the match to TRBD1 covers 12 bases. After removal of 5 bases from V and 5 bases from J, the junction contained 4 bases not matched to a gene. The length of the CDR3 is 15 residues. The germline V gene has CDR1 SNHLY and CDR2 FYNNEI. This chain's CDR3 is CASSPGTGGYQPQHF. The CDR3 DNA is TGTGCCAGCAGTCCTGGGACAGGGGGCTATCAGCCCCAGCATTTT.

At least ten counts were recorded for this clonotype. The V gene is TRBV6-1, the J gene TRBJ1-4; 7 positions agree with TRBD1. Per the germline V gene, CDR1 is MNHNS and CDR2 is SASEGT. With 8 bases clipped from V and 2 bases from J, the junction kept 8 bases outside the gene matches. The CDR3 runs 15 residues. This chain's CDR3 is CASGRTGVTNEKLFF. CDR3 nucleotide sequence: TGTGCCAGCGGACGGACAGGCGTTACTAATGAAAAACTGTTTTTT.

The chain is built from TRBV3-1 and TRBJ1-1, with 7 positions matching TRBD1. The J segment lost 4 bases and the V segment lost 1 base, leaving 9 bases of the junction unmatched. The CDR3 length is 16 residues. CDR1 is LGHDT, CDR2 YNNKEL, per germline (reference sequence). This chain's CDR3 is CASSQVLRTGGTEAFF. DNA of the CDR3: TGTGCCAGCAGCCAAGTTTTAAGGACAGGAGGCACTGAAGCTTTCTTT. Full variable domain (rest looked up from reference TRBV3-1 and TRBJ1-1): DTAVSQTPKYLVTQMGNDKSIKCEQNLGHDTMYWYKQDSKKFLKIMFSYNNKELIINETVPNRFSPKSPDKAHLNLHINSLELGDSAVYFCASSQVLRTGGTEAFFGQGTRLTVV.

This clonotype has more than one count but fewer than ten. This chain joins TRBV20-1 and TRBJ2-5, with D possibly TRBD1 on 5 matching bases. V lost 3 bases and J lost 0, with 5 bases in between. This CDR3 contains 12 residues. CDR1 is DFQATT, CDR2 SNEGSKA, per germline (reference sequence). The CDR3 sequence is CSARTDQETQYF. The CDR3 nucleotides read TGCAGTGCTAGGACAGACCAAGAGACCCAGTACTTC.

The V gene is TRBV3-1, the J gene TRBJ2-3; D gene uncertain. CDR3 length equals 12 residues. The germline CDR1 and CDR2 sequences are LGHDT and YNNKEL (reference sequence). V lost 2 bases and J 12 bases, leaving 12 bases between the germline ends. The DNA of the CDR3 is TGTGCCAGCAGCCAACAGAATTCCCCCCAGTATTTT. Its translation: CASSQQNSPQYF.

This clonotype was recorded many times. This chain connects TRBV5-1 to TRBJ2-5; D may correspond to TRBD1 or TRBD2 (5 bases each). Germline CDR1 is SGHRS and CDR2 is YFSETQ. The CDR3 is 13 amino acids. The germline V and J ends were trimmed by 3 bases and 5 bases, with 11 bases remaining between them. For the CDR3, the DNA is TGCGCCAGCAGCTACGGGGCGTCGGAGACCCAGTACTTC. This encodes CASSYGASETQYF.

This clonotype was seen at least ten times. This sequence joins TRBV28 and TRBJ1-2; 7 positions match TRBD1. Germline CDR1 and CDR2: MDHEN and SYDVKM. The CDR3 runs to 15 residues. The trim removed 5 bases at V and 4 bases at J, leaving 10 bases unmatched. The CDR3: CASSRTGESGYGYTF. In DNA, the CDR3 is TGTGCCAGCAGTCGTACAGGGGAGAGCGGCTATGGCTACACCTTC.